The present entry profiles one T cell receptor (beta chain) with its context. The data were taken from a study of memory CD4+ T cells and cytomegalovirus serostatus. The table came from immunoSEQ multiplex PCR; TCRdb's copy has only in-frame clones and leaves some out. Of tens of thousands of clones in the sample, 82% were seen once. The sort gate was single viable CD3+CD4+CD8-CD45RO+ cells for memory CD4+ T cells. CDR3 length equals 16 residues. J lost 7 bases, V lost 1 base, and 12 bases had no gene match. Germline values: CDR1 SQVTM, CDR2 ANQGSEA. Sequences were obtained from memory CD4+ T cells from blood. The TCR comes from an adult in good health and CMV-seronegative. The chain recombines TRBV29-1 with TRBJ2-3; 9 nucleotides match TRBD2. The CDR3 loop reads CSVEVSAGGNFNTQYF. DNA of the CDR3: TGCAGCGTTGAAGTATCAGCGGGGGGCAATTTTAATACGCAGTATTTT.